This TCR beta chain came from a study of cytotoxic CD8 clonotypes in ibrutinib-treated CLL. Study context: Across the patients, 10 to 11 were relapsed/refractory, 15 treatment-naive and approximately 17 IGHV unmutated.

General observations from the study: The clonality went up when patients responded to ibrutinib and dropped back toward baseline at progression. The public clonotypes identified were infrequent and showed contraction or stability on treatment. Progressing and sustained-remission patients had different sampling times.

Germline loops: CDR1 PRHDT, CDR2 FYEKMQ (reference sequence). The V gene lost 3 bases and the J gene lost 5 bases, with 1 base spanning the gap. The CDR3 contains 11 residues. On this clone itself: The antigen is undetermined. The sample contains more than one DNA sequence encoding this CDR3.

Data came from immunoSEQ multiplex PCR; TCRdb stores just in-frame clones and leaves some out. The top ten clones hold 15% of a sample with around 250,000 clones, 70% of them seen once. This chain links TRBV13 with TRBJ2-2; D is ambiguous. This material consisted of PBMCs, taken after 24 months of ibrutinib treatment. The sequence came from a human donor with chronic lymphocytic leukemia. The CDR3 region has the DNA TGTGCCAGCAGCTTGACCGGGGAGCTGTTTTTT. It yields the protein CASSLTGELFF.